Shown below are 15 T cell receptor beta chains from a single sample sequenced in a study of T cells expressing NK-cell markers (dated by TCRdb to 2018 to 2020). Libraries came from 5' RACE. Sequenced on an Illumina HiSeq 2000. Reprocessed by TCRdb, the reads give a single entry per CDR3 protein sequence, without DNA. The record for this sample contains about 380,000 distinct CDR3 sequences. The ten largest clonotypes hold around 4.9% of the sample. Specimen: blood T cells: a sorted CD56 or NKG2C T cell subset, CD4+ or CD8+ T cells, or bulk PBMC T cells (not recorded which). These receptor sequences come from a man aged 18-69 years in good health.

The chain has TRBV24-1 and TRBJ2-3; absent DNA, TCRdb's TRBD1 call cannot be checked. CDR3 length: 14 residues. CDR1 and CDR2 from the germline V gene are KGHDR and SFDVKD. CDR3 amino acids: CATSTKTGADTQYF.

The chain employs TRBV5-1 and TRBJ2-5; TCRdb calls TRBD2, which cannot be checked without DNA. Germline CDR1 SGHRS, CDR2 YFSETQ. There are 19 residues in the CDR3. The CDR3: CASSLEPGLAGRMQETQYF.

The rearrangement uses TRBV29-1 and TRBJ1-2; TCRdb calls TRBD1, which cannot be checked without DNA. This CDR3 has 13 amino acids. The germline V gene encodes CDR1 SQVTM and CDR2 ANQGSEA. CDR3 sequence reads: CSVSGGTTGGYTF.

This chain connects TRBV5-4 to TRBJ2-3; TCRdb calls TRBD1, which cannot be checked without DNA. The CDR3 runs to 13 residues. Per germline, CDR1 SGHNT and CDR2 YYREEE (reference sequence). CDR3: CASNPQREDTQYF.

V is TRBV19 and J is TRBJ1-2; TCRdb proposes TRBD1, but this gene call is untestable without DNA. This CDR3 region has 14 residues. The V gene's germline CDR1 is LNHDA and CDR2 SQIVND (reference sequence). CDR3 protein: CASSGRTGVYGYTF.

CDR3 protein: CASSQDGLAGSGETQYF. The rearrangement links TRBV4-1 to TRBJ2-5; as DNA is missing, the TRBD2 call by TCRdb cannot be tested. CDR1 and CDR2 from the germline V gene are MGHRA and YSYEKL. The CDR3 spans 17 residues.

The chain is built from TRBV29-1 and TRBJ2-5; TCRdb's assignment of TRBD1 cannot be checked, as there is no DNA. The CDR3 length is 14 residues. Per the germline V gene, CDR1 is SQVTM and CDR2 is ANQGSEA. This CDR3 is CSTRTGGRWETQYF. Full variable domain (remainder filled in from reference TRBV29-1 and TRBJ2-5): SAVISQKPSRDICQRGTSLTIQCQVDSQVTMMFWYRQQPGQSLTLIATANQGSEATYESGFVIDKFPISRPNLTFSTLTVSNMSPEDSSIYLCSTRTGGRWETQYFGPGTRLLVL.

The J gene is TRBJ2-5, the V gene TRBV5-5; no DNA is available, so the TRBD2 call from TCRdb remains unchecked. This CDR3 region has 14 residues. Germline CDR1 SGHKS, CDR2 YYEKEE (reference sequence). The CDR3 loop is CASSLETSLKTQYF.

CDR3 amino acids: CSVRRGSSYEQYF. The V gene is TRBV29-1, the J gene TRBJ2-7; with no DNA, the TCRdb D assignment of TRBD2 cannot be verified. The germline gives CDR1 SQVTM, CDR2 ANQGSEA. The CDR3 spans 13 residues.

V and J are TRBV11-2 and TRBJ1-3. The CDR3 runs 16 residues. Looked up from germline, CDR1 is SGHAT and CDR2 is FQNNGV. The CDR3 sequence is CASSLGQKVSGNTIYF.

The chain is built from TRBV5-5 and TRBJ2-3; TCRdb indicates TRBD1, and absent DNA this call remains unverified. Looked up from germline, CDR1 is SGHKS and CDR2 is YYEKEE (reference sequence). The CDR3 spans 14 residues. The CDR3 is CASYPGQATDTQYF.

The chain's CDR3 is CASSRGQINYEQYF. The chain joins TRBV6-1 to TRBJ2-7; with no DNA, the TCRdb D assignment of TRBD1 cannot be verified. CDR1 and CDR2 (germline): MNHNS, SASEGT. The CDR3 runs 14 residues.

The chain couples TRBV6-5 to TRBJ2-4; TCRdb outputs TRBD1, but without DNA this stays unchecked. This CDR3 region has 16 residues. Per the germline V gene, CDR1 is MNHEY and CDR2 is SVGAGI. CDR3 protein: CASSSGTGGAKNIQYF.

The chain carries TRBV27 and TRBJ1-1. From germline, CDR1 is MNHEY and CDR2 SMNVEV (reference sequence). This CDR3 spans 16 amino acids. This CDR3 reads CASSFGDGVRNTEAFF.

Here the CDR3 reads CASSVGDRGSNQPQHF. The J gene is TRBJ1-5, the V gene TRBV9; as DNA is missing, the TRBD1 call by TCRdb cannot be tested. Per the germline V gene, CDR1 is SGDLS and CDR2 is YYNGEE. The CDR3 is 16 residues long.